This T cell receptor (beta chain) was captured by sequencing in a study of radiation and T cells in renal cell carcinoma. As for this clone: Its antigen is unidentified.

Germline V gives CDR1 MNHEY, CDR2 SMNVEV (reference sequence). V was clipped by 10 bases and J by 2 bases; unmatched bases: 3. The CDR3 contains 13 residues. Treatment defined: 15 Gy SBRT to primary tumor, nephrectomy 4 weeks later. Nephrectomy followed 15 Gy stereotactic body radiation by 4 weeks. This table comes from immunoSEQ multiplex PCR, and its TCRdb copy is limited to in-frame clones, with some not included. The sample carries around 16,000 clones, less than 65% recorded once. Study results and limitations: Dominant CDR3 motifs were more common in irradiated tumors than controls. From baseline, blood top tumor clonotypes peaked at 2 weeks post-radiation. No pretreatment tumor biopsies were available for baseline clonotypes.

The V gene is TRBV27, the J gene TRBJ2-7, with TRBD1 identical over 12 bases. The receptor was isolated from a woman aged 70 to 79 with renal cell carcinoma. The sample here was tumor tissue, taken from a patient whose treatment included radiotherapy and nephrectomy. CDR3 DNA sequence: TGTGCCACCGGGACAGGGGGCCCCTACGAGCAGTACTTC. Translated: CATGTGGPYEQYF.